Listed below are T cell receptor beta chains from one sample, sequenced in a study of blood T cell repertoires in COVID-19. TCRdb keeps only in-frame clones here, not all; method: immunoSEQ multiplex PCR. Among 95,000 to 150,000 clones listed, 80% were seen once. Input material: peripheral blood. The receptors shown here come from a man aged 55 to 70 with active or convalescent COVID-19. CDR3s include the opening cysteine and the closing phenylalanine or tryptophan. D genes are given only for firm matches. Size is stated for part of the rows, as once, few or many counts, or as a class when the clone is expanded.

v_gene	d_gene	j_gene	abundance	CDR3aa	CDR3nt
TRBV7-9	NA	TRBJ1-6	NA	CASSLDRVNSPLHF	TGTGCCAGCAGCTTAGACAGGGTTAATTCACCCCTCCACTTT
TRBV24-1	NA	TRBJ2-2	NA	CATSFAGTVTGELFF	TGTGCCACCAGCTTTGCAGGTACAGTCACCGGGGAGCTGTTTTTT
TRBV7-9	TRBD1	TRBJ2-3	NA	CASSSTTQGSDTQYF	TGTGCCAGCAGCTCTACCACACAGGGGTCAGATACGCAGTATTTT
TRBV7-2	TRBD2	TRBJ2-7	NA	CASGPLSGVSYEQYF	TGTGCCAGCGGCCCCCTAAGCGGGGTCTCCTACGAGCAGTACTTC
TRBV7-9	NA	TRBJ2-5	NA	CASSFSAGRETQYF	TGTGCCAGCAGCTTTAGTGCGGGTAGAGAGACCCAGTACTTC
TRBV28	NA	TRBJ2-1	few	CASSLFSPHEQFF	TGTGCCAGCAGTTTATTCTCCCCCCATGAGCAGTTCTTC
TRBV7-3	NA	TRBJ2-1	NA	CASSLRTTSGEQFF	TGTGCCAGCAGCTTACGTACGACGAGCGGTGAGCAGTTCTTC
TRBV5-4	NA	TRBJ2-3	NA	CASSLWGHTDTQYF	TGTGCCAGCAGCTTGTGGGGGCACACAGATACGCAGTATTTT
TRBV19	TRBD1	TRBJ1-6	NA	CASRGQANNSPLHF	TGTGCCAGTAGGGGACAGGCAAATAATTCACCCCTCCACTTT
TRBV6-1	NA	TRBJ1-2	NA	CASHRPGRKGGYTF	TGTGCCAGCCATCGACCGGGTCGAAAAGGTGGCTACACCTTC
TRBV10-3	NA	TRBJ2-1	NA	CAISPGALAGTYNEQFF	TGTGCCATCAGTCCGGGGGCCTTAGCGGGTACCTACAATGAGCAGTTCTTC
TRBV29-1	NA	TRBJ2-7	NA	CSVGVTVSEQYF	TGCAGCGTTGGCGTCACCGTTTCCGAGCAGTACTTC
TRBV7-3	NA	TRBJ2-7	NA	CASSLGGAGYEQYF	TGTGCCAGCAGCTTAGGGGGGGCCGGGTACGAGCAGTACTTC
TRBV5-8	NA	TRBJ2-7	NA	CASSLGPGEQYF	TGTGCCAGCAGCTTGGGGCCAGGCGAGCAGTACTTC
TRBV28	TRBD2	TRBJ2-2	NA	CASSSLSGRTDTGELFF	TGTGCCAGCAGTTCTTTAAGCGGGAGGACCGACACCGGGGAGCTGTTTTTT
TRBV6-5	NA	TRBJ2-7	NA	CASSIRGGSYEQYF	TGTGCCAGCAGTATTAGGGGAGGCTCCTACGAGCAGTACTTC
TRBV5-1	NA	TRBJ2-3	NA	CASSTQGLTQYF	TGCGCCAGCAGCACCCAGGGGTTGACGCAGTATTTT
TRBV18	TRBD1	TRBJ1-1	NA	CASSPKQGAKNTEAFF	TGTGCCAGCTCACCAAAACAGGGGGCGAAGAACACTGAAGCTTTCTTT
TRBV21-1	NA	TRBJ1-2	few	CASSSWSGKGGGYTF	TGTGCCAGCAGTTCCTGGTCAGGGAAGGGAGGAGGCTACACCTTC
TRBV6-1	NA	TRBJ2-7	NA	CASSEVWASEQYF	TGTGCCAGCAGTGAAGTTTGGGCTTCGGAGCAGTACTTC
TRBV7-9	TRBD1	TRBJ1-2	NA	CASSFAGQGNYGYTF	TGTGCCAGCAGCTTCGCGGGACAGGGCAACTATGGCTACACCTTC
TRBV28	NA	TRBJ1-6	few	CASSLVRGYNSPLHF	TGTGCCAGCAGTTTAGTACGGGGCTATAATTCACCCCTCCACTTT
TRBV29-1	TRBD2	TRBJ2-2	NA	CSAFIRLAGGPPGELFF	TGCAGCGCTTTTATAAGGCTAGCGGGAGGGCCCCCCGGGGAGCTGTTTTTT
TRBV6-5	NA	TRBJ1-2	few	CASRGNGYTF	TGTGCCAGCCGGGGTAATGGCTACACCTTC
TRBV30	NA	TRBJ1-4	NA	CAGSKDRNDEKLFF	TGTGCCGGGTCCAAAGACAGGAATGATGAAAAACTGTTTTTT
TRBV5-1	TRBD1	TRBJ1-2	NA	CASSLEGAGGYTF	TGCGCCAGCAGCTTGGAGGGGGCGGGTGGCTACACCTTC
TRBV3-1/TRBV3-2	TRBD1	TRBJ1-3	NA	CASSLTGGGNTIYF	TGTGCCAGCAGTCTTACAGGGGGTGGAAACACCATATATTTT
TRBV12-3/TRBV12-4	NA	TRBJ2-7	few	CASSPGRRNEQYF	TGTGCCAGCAGTCCTGGGCGGAGGAACGAGCAGTACTTC
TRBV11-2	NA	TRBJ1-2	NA	CASSARLANYGYTF	TGTGCCAGCAGCGCGCGGCTAGCTAACTATGGCTACACCTTC
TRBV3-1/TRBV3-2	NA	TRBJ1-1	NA	CASSQQGRGNTEAFF	TGTGCCAGCAGCCAACAGGGTAGGGGGAACACTGAAGCTTTCTTT
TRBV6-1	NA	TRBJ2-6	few	CASSELGRGSGANVLTF	TGTGCCAGCAGTGAACTTGGCAGGGGATCTGGGGCCAACGTCCTGACTTTC
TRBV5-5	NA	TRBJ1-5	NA	CASSFTWGRVGQPQHF	TGTGCCAGCAGCTTTACCTGGGGCAGGGTGGGTCAGCCCCAGCATTTT
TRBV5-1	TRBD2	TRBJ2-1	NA	CASSLKAGGPPHEQFF	TGCGCCAGCAGCTTGAAAGCGGGAGGGCCCCCTCATGAGCAGTTCTTC
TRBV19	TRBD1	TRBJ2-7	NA	CASQGQTSEQYF	TGTGCCAGTCAGGGACAGACCTCGGAGCAGTACTTC
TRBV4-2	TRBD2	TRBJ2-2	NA	CASSHITGTSGTGELFF	TGTGCCAGCAGCCACATTACCGGGACTAGCGGTACCGGGGAGCTGTTTTTT
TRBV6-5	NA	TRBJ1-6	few	CASRDTGNSSPLHF	TGTGCCAGCAGGGATACAGGGAATTCGTCACCCCTCCACTTT
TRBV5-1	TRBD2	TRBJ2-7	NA	CASSLVPGRGYEQYF	TGCGCCAGCAGCTTGGTGCCCGGGAGGGGCTACGAGCAGTACTTC
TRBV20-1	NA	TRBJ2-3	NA	CSASGDTRRSDTQYF	TGCAGTGCTAGTGGAGACACGAGACGTTCAGATACGCAGTATTTT
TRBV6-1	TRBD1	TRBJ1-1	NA	CASSEAGGTRGTEAFF	TGTGCCAGCAGTGAGGCAGGGGGGACGAGGGGCACTGAAGCTTTCTTT
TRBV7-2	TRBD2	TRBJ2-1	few	CASSGPGLAGLGEQFF	TGTGCCAGCAGCGGACCGGGACTAGCGGGATTGGGTGAGCAGTTCTTC
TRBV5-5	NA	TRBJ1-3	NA	CASSLVVREGNTIYF	TGTGCCAGCAGCTTGGTGGTCCGGGAAGGAAACACCATATATTTT